Below are 27 T cell receptor beta chains sequenced from a single sample in a study of blood T cell repertoires in COVID-19. Sequenced by immunoSEQ multiplex PCR; TCRdb stores in-frame clones only, minus some. Among about 80,000 clones listed, roughly 87% were seen once. Sequenced input: peripheral blood. These receptor sequences come from an elderly man with acute or convalescent COVID-19.

This sequence joins TRBV6-4 and TRBJ1-5, with 9 bases fitting TRBD1. The CDR3 has 19 residues. In germline, CDR1 is MRHNA, CDR2 SNTAGT. The V and J ends lost 2 bases and 5 bases, in that order; junction bases with no gene match: 16. The CDR3 region has the DNA TGTGCCAGCAGTGACATTGGACAGGGGAATTTTTTAGGGTATCAGCCCCAGCATTTT. Its translation is CASSDIGQGNFLGYQPQHF.

The chain joins TRBV2 to TRBJ1-2, with D hard to call. CDR3 length equals 14 residues. V gave up 1 base and J gave up 4 bases, with 10 bases separating them. Germline assignment: CDR1 SNHLY and CDR2 FYNNEI. The CDR3 sequence is CASSEVAAGYGYTF. CDR3 nucleotides: TGTGCCAGCAGTGAAGTGGCTGCGGGCTATGGCTACACCTTC.

The rearrangement joins TRBV18 to TRBJ2-3; TRBD1 matches at 11 bases. The germline gives CDR1 KGHSH, CDR2 LQKENI. Trimming removed 6 bases from V and 2 bases from J; junction bases left unmatched: 7. CDR3 size: 16 residues. In nucleotides, the CDR3 is TGTGCCAGCTCTTTCGGACAGGGGGCGAACACAGATACGCAGTATTTT. Its translation: CASSFGQGANTDTQYF.

The chain recombines TRBV27 with TRBJ2-3, with a weak D call TRBD1 (5 bases). Trimming pared 3 bases from V and 4 bases from J, leaving 8 bases between. CDR1 is MNHEY, CDR2 SMNVEV, per germline (reference sequence). The CDR3 runs to 13 residues. The CDR3 is CASSFSGPDTQYF. As DNA, the CDR3 is TGTGCCAGCAGTTTTTCAGGGCCAGATACGCAGTATTTT.

This sequence joins TRBV2 and TRBJ2-5; D remains unclear. The ends were cut back, 1 base at V and 5 bases at J, with 14 bases in the middle. This CDR3 contains 15 residues. Germline V gene lookup returns CDR1 SNHLY and CDR2 FYNNEI. CDR3 bases: TGTGCCAGCAGTGAAGATGCCCGGTCAATGGAGACCCAGTACTTC. Its translation is CASSEDARSMETQYF. Full variable domain (remainder filled in from reference TRBV2 and TRBJ2-5): EPEVTQTPSHQVTQMGQEVILRCVPISNHLYFYWYRQILGQKVEFLVSFYNNEISEKSEIFDDQFSVERPDGSNFTLKIRSTKLEDSAMYFCASSEDARSMETQYFGPGTRLLVL.

CDR3 DNA sequence: TGTGCCAGTAGTATAAGTGGGACAGGGGGCTATGGCTACACCTTC. It yields the protein CASSISGTGGYGYTF. V is TRBV19 and J is TRBJ1-2; 11 bases are shared with TRBD1. The CDR3 sequence is 15 residues long. V lost 2 bases and J lost 4; bases outside the gene matches: 3. Germline V lookup: CDR1 LNHDA, CDR2 SQIVND (reference sequence). Combining the CDR3 with reference TRBV19 and TRBJ1-2 gives the whole variable domain DGGITQSPKYLFRKEGQNVTLSCEQNLNHDAMYWYRQDPGQGLRLIYYSQIVNDFQKGDIAEGYSVSREKKESFPLTVTSAQKNPTAFYLCASSISGTGGYGYTFGSGTRLTVV.

This clone was counted between two and nine times. The chain links TRBV11-2 to TRBJ1-5, with D perhaps TRBD1 (6 bases). The CDR3 runs 14 residues. Germline CDR1 is SGHAT and CDR2 is FQNNGV. Deletions cut 5 bases from V and 4 bases from J, with 12 bases between. The CDR3 loop is CASSNTGSNQPQHF. As DNA, the CDR3 is TGTGCCAGCAGCAACACAGGGAGTAATCAGCCCCAGCATTTT.

The chain combines TRBV19 with TRBJ2-3, with a possible D match to TRBD1 (5 bases). The CDR3 is made up of 15 amino acids. Per germline, CDR1 LNHDA and CDR2 SQIVND (reference sequence). V was cut by 3 bases and J by 0 bases, with 10 bases left in between. For the CDR3, the DNA is TGTGCCAGTAGTATTAACAGGCACAGCACAGATACGCAGTATTTT. Protein product: CASSINRHSTDTQYF.

The V gene is TRBV10-3, the J gene TRBJ2-7; TRBD2 is a possible D gene (6 bases). This CDR3 comprises 16 residues. V lost 4 bases, J lost 3 bases, and 19 bases lay in between. The germline V gene encodes CDR1 ENHRY and CDR2 SYGVKD. CDR3 DNA: TGTGCCATCAGTGGCTCCCTTGGGGACTCGTACTACGAGCAGTACTTC. Encoded protein: CAISGSLGDSYYEQYF.

This rearrangement joins TRBV6-2 or TRBV6-3 to TRBJ2-5; 11 nucleotides agree with TRBD2. The CDR3 spans 15 residues. Germline loops: CDR1 MNHEY, CDR2 SVGEGT. J gave up 2 bases and V 6 bases, and 5 bases lay outside the gene matches. The CDR3 DNA is TGTGCCAGCAGCCCGGGACTAGCGGATCAAGAGACCCAGTACTTC. Its translation: CASSPGLADQETQYF.

This clone was seen a single time. The chain links TRBV5-1 to TRBJ1-3; a weak D match, TRBD1 (6 bases). V was pared by 0 bases and J by 8 bases, with 15 bases between. There are 15 residues in the CDR3. Germline lookup yields CDR1 SGHRS and CDR2 YFSETQ. The CDR3 region is CASSLDITGLYTIYF. In DNA, the CDR3 is TGCGCCAGCAGCTTGGATATAACAGGGTTATACACCATATATTTT. The full variable domain, with the rest looked up from reference TRBV5-1 and TRBJ1-3, is KAGVTQTPRYLIKTRGQQVTLSCSPISGHRSVSWYQQTPGQGLQFLFEYFSETQRNKGNFPGRFSGRQFSNSRSEMNVSTLELGDSALYLCASSLDITGLYTIYFGEGSWLTVV.

The gene calls are TRBV6-5 and TRBJ2-7; D gene unclear. This CDR3 contains 11 residues. Germline V gene data show CDR1 as MNHEY and CDR2 as SVGAGI. V lost 9 bases, J lost 5 bases, and 11 bases lay in between. The CDR3 coding sequence is TGTGCCAGTACCTACGCGGACGAGCAGTACTTC. This sequence encodes CASTYADEQYF.

The chain's CDR3 is CSASFTGARANTGELFF. The DNA of the CDR3 is TGCAGTGCTAGTTTTACAGGGGCGAGAGCGAACACCGGGGAGCTGTTTTTT. The chain links TRBV20-1 to TRBJ2-2, with 7 bases matching TRBD1. This CDR3 is 17 amino acids long. The trim removed 3 bases at V and 0 bases at J, leaving 10 bases unmatched. Per the germline V gene, CDR1 is DFQATT and CDR2 is SNEGSKA (reference sequence).

V is TRBV3-1 (or the pseudogene TRBV3-2) and J is TRBJ2-7; 11 bases match TRBD2. Germline V CDR1 and CDR2: LGHDT, YNNKEL (reference sequence). V was clipped by 3 bases and J by 3 bases; unmatched bases: 1. CDR3 length equals 14 residues. CDR3 bases: TGTGCCAGCAGCCATACTAGCGGGGGCTACGAGCAGTACTTC. This translates into CASSHTSGGYEQYF.

The rearrangement links TRBV5-1 to TRBJ2-7, with 8 bases identical to TRBD2. V trimming: 4 bases; J trimming: 7 bases; junction bases outside the gene matches: 13. The CDR3 spans 15 residues. Germline CDR1 and CDR2: SGHRS and YFSETQ. CDR3 region: CASSLTGLASGEQYF. CDR3 nucleotide sequence: TGCGCCAGCAGCCTCACCGGACTAGCTTCGGGGGAGCAGTACTTC.

This clone came up once. The rearrangement joins TRBV7-8 to TRBJ2-3; TRBD2 aligns across 11 bases. Trimming at V came to 5 bases and at J to 1 base, leaving 8 bases not matched to a gene. Germline V gene lookup returns CDR1 SGHVS and CDR2 FQNEAQ. The CDR3 runs to 17 residues. The CDR3 DNA sequence: TGTGCCAGCAGCCCACTGGGGACTAGCGGAGGCACAGATACGCAGTATTTT. Its protein product is CASSPLGTSGGTDTQYF.

The chain combines TRBV7-3 with TRBJ1-1, with no clear D. The germline V gene encodes CDR1 SGHTA and CDR2 FQGTGA. V lost 2 bases, J lost 2 bases, and 12 bases lay in between. The CDR3 length is 15 residues. The CDR3 here is CASSLYEEFNTEAFF. The CDR3 DNA follows: TGTGCCAGCAGCTTATACGAGGAATTCAACACTGAAGCTTTCTTT.

The chain couples TRBV28 to TRBJ1-5; D unclear. The CDR3 sequence is 16 residues long. Germline CDR1 reads MDHEN; CDR2 reads SYDVKM. V lost 7 bases to trimming and J lost 3 bases, with 19 bases between them. The CDR3, as DNA: TGTGCCAGCACTCGAGGAGGAGATTTGGCCAATCAGCCCCAGCATTTT. This codes for CASTRGGDLANQPQHF.

This clone was counted once. The V gene is TRBV10-3, the J gene TRBJ2-7, with 13 bases that match TRBD2. This CDR3 has 14 residues. The V and J ends lost 6 bases and 6 bases, in that order; junction bases with no gene match: 5. Germline-derived CDR1 and CDR2 are ENHRY and SYGVKD. The CDR3: CAIRPGLAGSEQYF. Written as DNA, the CDR3 is TGTGCCATCAGGCCGGGACTAGCGGGGTCCGAGCAGTACTTC.

This clone was detected a few times. J is TRBJ1-2 and V is TRBV18; 7 nucleotides match TRBD1. J was trimmed by 8 bases and V by 3 bases; bases with no gene match: 12. The CDR3 spans 15 residues. Per germline, CDR1 KGHSH and CDR2 LQKENI. CDR3 coding DNA: TGTGCCAGCTCACCGGCGACAGGGTTAGCCCTCGGCTACACCTTC. Protein sequence: CASSPATGLALGYTF.

J is TRBJ2-7 and V is TRBV28; unclear D gene. Germline loops: CDR1 MDHEN, CDR2 SYDVKM. This CDR3 has 18 residues. V was pared by 3 bases and J by 0 bases, with 21 bases between. In DNA form, the CDR3 reads TGTGCCAGCAGTTTCCCGTGGGTGAGTGGAGTTCTCTCCTACGAGCAGTACTTC. It specifies CASSFPWVSGVLSYEQYF.

V is TRBV15 and J is TRBJ1-2, with D tentatively TRBD1 (6 bases). Between the trimmed V and J ends, which lost 6 bases and 4 bases, there was a span of 18 bases. Per germline, CDR1 LNHNV and CDR2 YYDKDF (reference sequence). CDR3 length: 15 amino acids. The CDR3 loop reads CATRKLQGATYGYTF. CDR3 in DNA: TGTGCCACCAGAAAACTACAGGGAGCGACCTATGGCTACACCTTC.

V usage is TRBV4-1 and J usage is TRBJ1-5, with 9 bases identical to TRBD1. Per the germline V gene, CDR1 is MGHRA and CDR2 is YSYEKL. The length of the CDR3 is 16 residues. V gave up 0 bases and J gave up 8 bases; unmatched junction bases: 8. DNA for the CDR3: TGCGCCAGCAGCCAAGAGTGGGGACAGGGTGTTGAGCCCCAGCATTTT. Translated, it gives CASSQEWGQGVEPQHF.

The chain is built from TRBV9 and TRBJ1-2; a possible D gene is TRBD1 (5 bases). Germline V gene data show CDR1 as SGDLS and CDR2 as YYNGEE. The CDR3 has 15 residues. Trimming shortened V by 0 bases and J by 2 bases, and 11 bases separated the two germline ends. CDR3 nucleotide sequence: TGTGCCAGCAGCGTAGCGGGGGGATCCAACTATGGCTACACCTTC. It yields the protein CASSVAGGSNYGYTF.

The V call is TRBV5-1, the J call TRBJ1-2; TRBD1 matches at 11 bases. Germline lookup yields CDR1 SGHRS and CDR2 YFSETQ. Trimming cost V 4 bases and J 2 bases; bases outside gene matches: 1. This CDR3 is 14 amino acids long. This chain's CDR3 is CASSGDRGNYGYTF. In DNA form, the CDR3 reads TGCGCCAGCAGCGGGGACAGGGGGAACTATGGCTACACCTTC.

This rearrangement joins TRBV6-5 to TRBJ2-2; D perhaps matches TRBD2 (6 bases). Trimming left V 11 bases short and J 6 bases short, with 22 bases between. The CDR3 covers 15 residues. Germline loops: CDR1 MNHEY, CDR2 SVGAGI. DNA of the CDR3: TGTGCCTGCTGGCCCGGAGGGTTGTTTCCCGGGGAGCTGTTTTTT. This codes for CACWPGGLFPGELFF.

This chain joins TRBV24-1 and TRBJ2-4; D is perhaps TRBD1 (5 bases). V was trimmed by 3 bases and J by 6 bases, leaving 11 bases between them. CDR1 and CDR2 from the germline V gene are KGHDR and SFDVKD. The CDR3 totals 14 residues. CDR3 DNA: TGTGCCACCAGTGATAGCCGACAGCCAAACATTCAGTACTTC. This translates into CATSDSRQPNIQYF.